This T cell receptor beta chain was observed in a study of T cells after yellow fever vaccination. This clonotype has just a few counts. The trim removed 3 bases at V and 8 bases at J, leaving 9 bases unmatched. From germline, CDR1 is MGHRA and CDR2 YSYEKL. The CDR3 sequence is 15 residues long. TCRdb independently ran MiXCR on the 5' RACE reads; one entry per CDR3 protein. The table includes 200,000 or so distinct CDR3 sequences, roughly 6.2% detected once. The source of this sequence is a man aged 30-40 years who received the YFV17D yellow fever vaccine. Material: CD4+ T cells sorted from PBMCs, obtained on the day of the yellow fever booster vaccination. This rearrangement joins TRBV4-1 to TRBJ2-1; 8 bases fit TRBD1. The CDR3 region is CASSHQTGAGHEQFF. The CDR3 coding sequence is TGCGCCAGCAGCCACCAGACAGGGGCGGGCCATGAGCAGTTCTTC.